This T cell receptor beta chain was found in a study of shared clonotypes between healthy human individuals. The method was immunoSEQ multiplex PCR; TCRdb's version includes in-frame clones alone and lacks a portion of them. Of some 2.1 million clones detected, roughly 96% appear once; the ten largest clones hold 0.1% to 0.15%. The CDR3 length is 15 residues. Germline assignment: CDR1 MNHEY and CDR2 SMNVEV (reference sequence). The V segment lost 5 bases and the J segment 8 bases; nucleotides outside the gene matches: 12. The rearrangement joins TRBV27 to TRBJ1-2; 9 bases line up with TRBD1. The TCR sequence derives from a man between 18 and 29 years old in good health. Sequenced input: naive CD4+ T cells sorted from blood. Subset given: CD45RA+ positively selected. This chain's CDR3 is CASSPFRDRERGYTF. DNA for the CDR3: TGTGCCAGCAGTCCATTCCGGGACAGGGAGAGGGGCTACACCTTC.